Given below is one T cell receptor beta chain in context. Its antigen is still unknown. The sample is drawn from a study of cytomegalovirus exposure and HLA in healthy donors. General study points: The authors confirmed in vitro that a few CMV-associated chains were specific for CMV antigens.

This PCR relied on a set of 60 Vbeta primers and 13 Jbeta primers. Clones were read by immunoSEQ multiplex PCR, and TCRdb kept only the in-frame ones, dropping some. Seen here are around 150,000 clones, about 82% observed once, and the top ten hold 4.8%. The CDR3 is 13 residues long. The germline CDR1 and CDR2 sequences are SGDLS and YYNGEE. The V end lost 10 bases, the J end lost 6 bases, and 16 bases lay between the germline ends. The sequencing input was PBMCs. This TCR came from a man aged 25-40 years in good health. V gene TRBV9 combines with J gene TRBJ2-2; no definite D call. The CDR3: CASGGLLAGELFF. The CDR3 coding sequence is TGTGCCTCCGGCGGCCTCCTCGCCGGGGAGCTGTTTTTT.